Reported below is one TCR beta chain. What it recognizes is unknown. The data derive from a study of cytomegalovirus exposure and HLA in healthy donors. V was cut by 1 base and J by 3 bases, with 13 bases left in between. Germline CDR1 is MGHRA and CDR2 is YSYEKL. The length of the CDR3 is 16 residues. Each donor's status was that of a healthy bone marrow donor. Points from the study as a whole: It emerged from a later analysis that several of the most significant clusters appeared to be linked to common viral pathogens.

PCR employed 60 Vbeta and 13 Jbeta primers. TCRdb's table, derived via immunoSEQ multiplex PCR, lists solely in-frame clones and lacks some. This table holds over 120,000 clones, about 80% found once. The sample comprised PBMCs. The clonotype was recovered from a woman aged 18-29 years in good health and CMV-seropositive. The chain links TRBV4-1 to TRBJ1-5; weak D call: TRBD1 (6 bases). The CDR3 loop is CASSQGEGGINQPQHF. Written as DNA, the CDR3 is TGCGCCAGCAGCCAAGGGGAAGGGGGAATCAATCAGCCCCAGCATTTT.